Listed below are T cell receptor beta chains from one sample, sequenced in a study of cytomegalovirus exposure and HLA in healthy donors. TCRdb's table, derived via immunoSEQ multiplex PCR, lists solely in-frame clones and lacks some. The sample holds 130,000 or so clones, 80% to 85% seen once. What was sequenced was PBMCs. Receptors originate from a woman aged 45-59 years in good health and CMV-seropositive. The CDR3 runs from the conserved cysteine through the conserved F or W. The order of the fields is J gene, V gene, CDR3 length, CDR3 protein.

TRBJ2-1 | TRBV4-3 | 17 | CASSQEPGQSSYNEQFF
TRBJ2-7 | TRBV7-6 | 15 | CASSLAGGANYEQCF
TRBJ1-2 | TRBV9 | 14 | CASSVEDNYYGYTF
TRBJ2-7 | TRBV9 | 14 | CASSPRLAAYEQYF
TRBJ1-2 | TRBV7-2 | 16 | CASSLATPWEYKGYTF
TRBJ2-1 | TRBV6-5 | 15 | CASSYWGLGIDEQFF
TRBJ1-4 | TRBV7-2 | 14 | CASSKTGGGEKLFF
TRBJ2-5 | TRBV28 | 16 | CASSSFWAGVQETQYF
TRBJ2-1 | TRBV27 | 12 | CASSFQGSEQFF
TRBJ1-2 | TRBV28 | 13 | CASSFIGTVGYTF